This T cell receptor beta chain was identified during a study of cytomegalovirus exposure and HLA in healthy donors. Germline V gives CDR1 SNHLY, CDR2 FYNNEI. The CDR3 covers 13 residues. The ends were cut back, 8 bases at V and 3 bases at J, with 10 bases in the middle. PCR used 60 Vbeta primers and 13 Jbeta primers. Assay: immunoSEQ multiplex PCR; the TCRdb copy retains only in-frame clones and omits some. This table has about 110,000 clones, 81% appearing once. The origin of this receptor is a woman aged 25 to 39 in good health and CMV-seronegative. Source material: PBMCs. The rearrangement uses TRBV2 and TRBJ1-4; D remains unclear. The CDR3 here is CASGNRPNEKLFF. The CDR3 nucleotides are TGTGCCAGCGGCAACAGACCTAATGAAAAACTGTTTTTT. Full variable domain (outside the CDR3, taken from reference TRBV2 and TRBJ1-4): EPEVTQTPSHQVTQMGQEVILRCVPISNHLYFYWYRQILGQKVEFLVSFYNNEISEKSEIFDDQFSVERPDGSNFTLKIRSTKLEDSAMYFCASGNRPNEKLFFGSGTQLSVL.